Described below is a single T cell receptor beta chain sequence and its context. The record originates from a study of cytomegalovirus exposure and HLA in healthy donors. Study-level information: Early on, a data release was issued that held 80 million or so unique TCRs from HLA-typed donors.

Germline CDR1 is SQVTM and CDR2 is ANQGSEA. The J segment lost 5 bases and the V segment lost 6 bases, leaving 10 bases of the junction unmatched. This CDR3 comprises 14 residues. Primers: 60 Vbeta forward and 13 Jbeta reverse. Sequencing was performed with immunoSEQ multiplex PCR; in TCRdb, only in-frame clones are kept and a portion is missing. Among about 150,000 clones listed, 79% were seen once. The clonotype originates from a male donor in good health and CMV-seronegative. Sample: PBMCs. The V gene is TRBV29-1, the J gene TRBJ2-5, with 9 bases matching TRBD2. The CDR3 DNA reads TGCAGCGTGGCCAGCGGGGGGCTCATGGAGACCCAGTACTTC. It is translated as CSVASGGLMETQYF.